Each of the 13 T cell receptor beta chains below was sequenced from the same sample in a study of shared clonotypes between healthy human individuals. This table comes from immunoSEQ multiplex PCR, and its TCRdb copy is limited to in-frame clones, with some not included. The sample has some 1.5 million clones, 95% to 99% seen once; the top ten hold 0.4% to 0.55%. Sequencing was done on a sample of naive CD4+ T cells sorted from blood. Subset here: CD45RA+ positively selected. The receptor source for this set is a man aged 25 to 40 in good health.

The chain uses TRBV29-1 and TRBJ1-2; D gene unclear. CDR1 is SQVTM, CDR2 ANQGSEA, per germline. CDR3 size: 13 residues. V dropped 4 bases and J dropped 4 bases, with 13 bases sitting between them. The CDR3 sequence is CSVGTDRIYGYTF. CDR3 bases: TGCAGCGTTGGGACTGACCGGATCTATGGCTACACCTTC.

Concerning this clone itself: The same CDR3 can be traced to other DNA sequences in this sample. The chain uses TRBV29-1 and TRBJ2-6; D unresolved. This CDR3 is built from 12 residues. The ends were cut back, 6 bases at V and 2 bases at J, with 5 bases in the middle. Germline CDR1 is SQVTM and CDR2 is ANQGSEA. CDR3 in DNA: TGCAGCGTCCGAACTGGGGCCAACGTCCTGACTTTC. This translates into CSVRTGANVLTF.

The CDR3 DNA follows: TGCAGCGTTCGGCAGATTAATGAAAAACTGTTTTTT. It yields the protein CSVRQINEKLFF. The chain employs TRBV29-1 and TRBJ1-4; D is uncertain. Per the germline V gene, CDR1 is SQVTM and CDR2 is ANQGSEA. The CDR3 runs 12 residues. V was pared by 5 bases and J by 4 bases, with 8 bases between.

The chain has TRBV15 and TRBJ2-7, with D unresolved. The CDR3 has 13 amino acids. V dropped 5 bases and J dropped 5 bases, with 13 bases sitting between them. Germline V lookup: CDR1 LNHNV, CDR2 YYDKDF (reference sequence). As DNA, the CDR3 is TGTGCCACCAGCGGATACCCATCTAACGAGCAGTACTTC. Translating gives CATSGYPSNEQYF.

The chain joins TRBV15 to TRBJ2-5; 8 bases align to TRBD1. CDR3 size: 15 residues. Looked up from germline, CDR1 is LNHNV and CDR2 is YYDKDF (reference sequence). V was pared by 1 base and J by 5 bases, with 6 bases of the junction left unmatched. The CDR3 loop reads CATSRGGDRGETQYF. CDR3 DNA: TGTGCCACCAGCAGAGGAGGCGACAGGGGTGAGACCCAGTACTTC. Drawing the rest from reference TRBV15 and TRBJ2-5, the complete variable domain is DAMVIQNPRYQVTQFGKPVTLSCSQTLNHNVMYWYQQKSSQAPKLLFHYYDKDFNNEADTPDNFQSRRPNTSFCFLDIRSPGLGDTAMYLCATSRGGDRGETQYFGPGTRLLVL.

This clone was detected once. The chain links TRBV5-1 to TRBJ2-2; D is undetermined. V was pared by 6 bases and J by 2 bases, with 11 bases between. This CDR3 has 14 residues. Germline V lookup: CDR1 SGHRS, CDR2 YFSETQ. CDR3 amino acids: CASTTGINTGELFF. The CDR3 bases are TGCGCCAGCACTACCGGAATAAACACCGGGGAGCTGTTTTTT.

The CDR3 nucleotides are TGTGCCAGCAGCGCCGGCCAGGACAGGGTCACCGGGGAGCTGTTTTTT. Translated: CASSAGQDRVTGELFF. The chain has TRBV5-4 and TRBJ2-2, with 8 bases that match TRBD1. The CDR3 sequence is 16 residues long. The junction had 9 bases not matched to a gene; V was cut back by 4 bases and J by 4 bases. Germline CDR1 SGHNT, CDR2 YYREEE (reference sequence).

On this clone itself: A read error may account for a junction end that differs from germline. V gene TRBV7-7 combines with J gene TRBJ2-1; D gene unclear. Germline V CDR1 and CDR2: SSHAT, FNYEAQ (reference sequence). The CDR3 runs 13 residues. CDR3 DNA sequence: TGTGCTAGCAGCTCTCGGCAGGACGGAGAGCAGTTCTTC. Translating it yields CASSSRQDGEQFF.

Turning to this clone: This sample also contains other DNA sequences that code for the same CDR3. This sequence joins TRBV28 and TRBJ1-5, with unresolved D. Germline loops: CDR1 MDHEN, CDR2 SYDVKM. The CDR3 consists of 13 residues. Trimming took off 1 base at V and 4 bases at J, with 5 bases between the two ends. This CDR3 is CASSLLGNQPQHF. The CDR3 DNA is TGTGCCAGCAGTTTATTGGGTAATCAGCCCCAGCATTTT.

The rearrangement uses TRBV2 and TRBJ2-1; D is tentatively TRBD1 or TRBD2 (6 bases each). This CDR3 has 12 amino acids. In germline, CDR1 is SNHLY, CDR2 FYNNEI. Trimming took off 7 bases at V and 10 bases at J, with 14 bases between the two ends. The CDR3 DNA sequence: TGTGCCAGCACCGAAGGGGGAGGAGAGCAGTTCTTC. It translates to CASTEGGGEQFF.

Details on this clone: Other DNA sequences in this sample translate to the same CDR3. The chain carries TRBV29-1 and TRBJ1-1, with D unresolved. The CDR3 has 11 residues. The V end was cut by 4 bases, the J end by 2 bases, with 5 bases between. Germline assignment: CDR1 SQVTM and CDR2 ANQGSEA. CDR3 in DNA: TGCAGCGTTGTACGAAACACTGAAGCTTTCTTT. This translates into CSVVRNTEAFF.

Only one count was recorded for this clone. The chain carries TRBV19 and TRBJ1-5; 10 positions match TRBD1. Germline trimming cut 6 bases from V and 9 bases from J; bases unmatched to any gene: 5. The CDR3 extends over 13 amino acids. Germline values: CDR1 LNHDA, CDR2 SQIVND (reference sequence). The CDR3: CASRDRGIWPQHF. CDR3 DNA sequence: TGTGCCAGTAGGGACAGGGGGATTTGGCCCCAGCATTTT.

The rearrangement uses TRBV4-2 and TRBJ1-5; 7 positions match TRBD1. J lost 1 base, V lost 5 bases, and 8 bases had no gene match. Germline V gene sequence: CDR1 LGHNA, CDR2 YNFKEQ. CDR3 length equals 16 residues. The CDR3, as DNA: TGTGCCAGCAGCATTGGACAGGACGACAGCAATCAGCCCCAGCATTTT. Amino acids: CASSIGQDDSNQPQHF.